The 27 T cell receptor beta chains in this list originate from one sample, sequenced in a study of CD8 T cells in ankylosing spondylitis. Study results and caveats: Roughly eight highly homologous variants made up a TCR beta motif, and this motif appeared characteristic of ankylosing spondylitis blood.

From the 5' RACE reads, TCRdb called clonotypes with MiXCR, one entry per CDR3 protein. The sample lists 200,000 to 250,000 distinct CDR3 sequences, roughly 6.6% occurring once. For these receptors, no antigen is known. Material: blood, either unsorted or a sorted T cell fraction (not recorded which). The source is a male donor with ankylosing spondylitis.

The CDR3 region has the DNA TGTGCCAGCAGTTTACAGCGAGGTAGTGAGACCCAGTACTTC. This sequence encodes CASSLQRGSETQYF. This rearrangement joins TRBV27 to TRBJ2-5; D is undetermined. In germline, CDR1 is MNHEY, CDR2 SMNVEV (reference sequence). The V end was cut by 2 bases, the J end by 5 bases, with 12 bases between. This CDR3 has 14 residues.

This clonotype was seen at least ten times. The chain's CDR3 is CASSPDTAYEQYF. The CDR3 bases are TGCGCCAGCAGCCCGGACACAGCCTACGAGCAGTACTTC. This chain connects TRBV5-1 to TRBJ2-7; possibly TRBD1 for D (5 bases). CDR3 length: 13 residues. With 4 bases removed from V and 2 bases from J, the gap between germline ends came to 10 bases. Germline-derived CDR1 and CDR2 are SGHRS and YFSETQ.

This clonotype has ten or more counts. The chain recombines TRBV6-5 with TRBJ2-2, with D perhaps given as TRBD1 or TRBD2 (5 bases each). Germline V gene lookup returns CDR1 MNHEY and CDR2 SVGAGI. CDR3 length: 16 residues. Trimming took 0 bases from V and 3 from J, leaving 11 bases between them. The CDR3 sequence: CASSYSGTGYTGELFF. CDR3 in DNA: TGTGCCAGCAGTTACTCCGGGACGGGATACACCGGGGAGCTGTTTTTT.

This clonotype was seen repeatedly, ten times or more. CDR3 loop: CASRLRSGSSYEQYF. CDR3 sequence (DNA): TGTGCCAGCAGACTCCGCTCGGGGAGCTCCTACGAGCAGTACTTC. The chain combines TRBV6-2 or TRBV6-3 with TRBJ2-7; D perhaps matches TRBD2 (5 bases). The CDR3 has 15 residues. The germline V gene encodes CDR1 MNHEY and CDR2 SVGEGT. V lost 6 bases to trimming and J lost 0 bases, with 15 bases between them.

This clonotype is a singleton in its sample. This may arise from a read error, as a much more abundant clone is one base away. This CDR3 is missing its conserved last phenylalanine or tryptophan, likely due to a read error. The CDR3 protein is CSLTGLAGGQTQYL. CDR3 bases: TGTAGCTTGACGGGACTAGCGGGGGGGCAGACCCAGTACCTC. The gene calls are TRBV20-1 and TRBJ2-5; 16 bases are a match to TRBD2. Germline V gives CDR1 DFQATT, CDR2 SNEGSKA (reference sequence). The length of the CDR3 is 14 residues.

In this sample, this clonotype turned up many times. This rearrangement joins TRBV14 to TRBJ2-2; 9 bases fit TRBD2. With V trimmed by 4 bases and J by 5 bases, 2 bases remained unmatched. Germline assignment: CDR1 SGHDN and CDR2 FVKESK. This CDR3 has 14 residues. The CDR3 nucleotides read TGTGCCAGCAGCCGAGCGGGAGGAACCGGGGAGCTGTTTTTT. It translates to CASSRAGGTGELFF.

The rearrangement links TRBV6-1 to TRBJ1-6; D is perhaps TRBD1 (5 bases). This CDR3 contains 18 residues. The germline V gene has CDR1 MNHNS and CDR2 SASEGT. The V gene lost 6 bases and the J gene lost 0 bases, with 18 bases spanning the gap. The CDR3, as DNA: TGTGCCAGCAGCACCAACCGGGGCAGGAGCTCCTATAATTCACCCCTCCACTTT. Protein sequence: CASSTNRGRSSYNSPLHF.

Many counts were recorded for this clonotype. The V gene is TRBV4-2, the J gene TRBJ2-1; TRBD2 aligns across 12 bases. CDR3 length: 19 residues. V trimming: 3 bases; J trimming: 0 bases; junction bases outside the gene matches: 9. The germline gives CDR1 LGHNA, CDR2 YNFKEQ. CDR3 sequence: CASSQTGLAGTSSYNEQFF. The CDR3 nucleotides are TGTGCCAGCAGCCAGACCGGACTAGCGGGAACCAGCTCCTACAATGAGCAGTTCTTC.

The CDR3 loop is CASIGAKETQYF. The CDR3 coding sequence is TGTGCCAGCATCGGGGCCAAAGAGACCCAGTACTTC. The chain uses TRBV2 and TRBJ2-5; D may be TRBD1 or TRBD2 (5 bases each). V gave up 7 bases and J gave up 3 bases, with 9 bases separating them. This CDR3 has 12 residues. CDR1 and CDR2 (germline): SNHLY, FYNNEI.

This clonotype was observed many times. CDR3 DNA sequence: TGTGCCAGCAGCGGTGGCCTGGACGGAACCTACGAGCAGTACTTC. It codes for CASSGGLDGTYEQYF. The chain joins TRBV7-2 to TRBJ2-7, with no clear D. Trimming left V 5 bases short and J 2 bases short, with 16 bases between. This CDR3 region has 15 residues. Germline V gene lookup returns CDR1 SGHTA and CDR2 FQGNSA.

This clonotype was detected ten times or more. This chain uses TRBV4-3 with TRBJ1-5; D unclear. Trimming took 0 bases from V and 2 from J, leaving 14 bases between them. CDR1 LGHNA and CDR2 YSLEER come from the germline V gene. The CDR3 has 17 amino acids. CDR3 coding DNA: TGCGCCAGCAGCCAAGATGTGGGCGGTTTTGGCAATCAGCCCCAGCATTTT. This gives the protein CASSQDVGGFGNQPQHF.

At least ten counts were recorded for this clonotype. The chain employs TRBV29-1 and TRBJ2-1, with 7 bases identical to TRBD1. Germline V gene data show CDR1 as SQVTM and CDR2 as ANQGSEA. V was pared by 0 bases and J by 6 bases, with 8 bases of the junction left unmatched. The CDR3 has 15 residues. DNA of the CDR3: TGCAGCGTTGAAGACGGACAGGATGCTTCCAATGAGCAGTTCTTC. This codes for CSVEDGQDASNEQFF.

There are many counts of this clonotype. As DNA, the CDR3 is TGTGCCAGCAAGGGCGGGAGATCCTACGAGCAGTACTTC. It encodes CASKGGRSYEQYF. This chain connects TRBV6-2 or TRBV6-3 to TRBJ2-7; 7 bases align to TRBD2. The CDR3 has 13 amino acids. V dropped 7 bases and J dropped 1; count of bases not matched to a gene: 4. Germline-derived CDR1 and CDR2 are MNHEY and SVGEGT.

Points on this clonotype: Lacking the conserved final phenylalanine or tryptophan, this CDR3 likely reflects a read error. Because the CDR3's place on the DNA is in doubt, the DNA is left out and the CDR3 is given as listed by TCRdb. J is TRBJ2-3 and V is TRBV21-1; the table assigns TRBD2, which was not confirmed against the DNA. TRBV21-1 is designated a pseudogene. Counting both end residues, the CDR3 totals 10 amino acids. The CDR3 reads CASSKAGTGG.

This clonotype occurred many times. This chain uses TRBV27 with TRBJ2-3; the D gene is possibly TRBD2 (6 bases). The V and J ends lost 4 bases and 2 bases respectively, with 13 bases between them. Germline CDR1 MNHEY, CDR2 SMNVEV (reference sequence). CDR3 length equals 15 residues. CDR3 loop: CASSSDPGATDTQYF. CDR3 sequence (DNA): TGTGCCAGCAGTTCAGATCCGGGAGCCACAGATACGCAGTATTTT.

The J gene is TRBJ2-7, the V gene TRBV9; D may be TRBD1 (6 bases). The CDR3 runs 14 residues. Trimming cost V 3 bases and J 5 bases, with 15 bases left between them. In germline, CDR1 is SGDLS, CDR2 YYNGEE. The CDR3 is CASSAGHGIHEQYF. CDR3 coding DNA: TGTGCCAGCAGCGCGGGACACGGGATCCACGAGCAGTACTTC.

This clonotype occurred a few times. The CDR3 is CASSSAKLTGGDEQYF. The CDR3 nucleotides are TGTGCCAGCAGCTCCGCGAAGTTGACGGGAGGGGACGAGCAGTACTTC. The chain combines TRBV7-9 with TRBJ2-7, with 8 bases lining up with TRBD2. CDR3 length: 16 residues. Germline V gene sequence: CDR1 SEHNR, CDR2 FQNEAQ (reference sequence). Trimming took 4 bases from V and 5 from J; bases not matched to a gene: 13.

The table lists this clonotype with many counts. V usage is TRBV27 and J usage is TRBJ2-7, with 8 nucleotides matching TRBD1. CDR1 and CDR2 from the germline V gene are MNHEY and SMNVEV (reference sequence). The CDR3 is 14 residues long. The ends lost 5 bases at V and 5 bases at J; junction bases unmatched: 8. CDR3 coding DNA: TGTGCCAGCAGTCTCGGACAGGGTGGCCACGAGCAGTACTTC. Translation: CASSLGQGGHEQYF.

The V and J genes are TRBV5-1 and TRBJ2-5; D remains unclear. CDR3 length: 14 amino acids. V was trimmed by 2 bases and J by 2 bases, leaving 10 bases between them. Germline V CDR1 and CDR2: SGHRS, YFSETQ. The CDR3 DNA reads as TGCGCCAGCAGCTTTACACAGACACAAGAGACCCAGTACTTC. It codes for CASSFTQTQETQYF.

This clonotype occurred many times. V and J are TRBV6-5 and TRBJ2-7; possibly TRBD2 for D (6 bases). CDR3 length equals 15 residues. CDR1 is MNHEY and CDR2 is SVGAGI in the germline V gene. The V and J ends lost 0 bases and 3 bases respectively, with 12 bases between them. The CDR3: CASSYSPSVFYEQYF. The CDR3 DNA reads TGTGCCAGCAGTTACTCTCCTAGCGTATTCTACGAGCAGTACTTC.

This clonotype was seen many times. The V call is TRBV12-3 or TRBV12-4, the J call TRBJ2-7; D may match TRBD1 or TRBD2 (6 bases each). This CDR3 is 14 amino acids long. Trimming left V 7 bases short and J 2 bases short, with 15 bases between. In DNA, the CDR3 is TGTGCCAGCACCATTGGGGGGCCCGCCTACGAGCAGTACTTC. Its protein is CASTIGGPAYEQYF.

As DNA, the CDR3 is TGCGCCAGCAGCGACGGGTGGGGCAGAAATGAGCAGTTCTTC. Its translation: CASSDGWGRNEQFF. This chain uses TRBV5-1 with TRBJ2-1, with a possible D match to TRBD1 (5 bases). The CDR3 loop spans 14 amino acids. The germline V and J ends were trimmed by 4 bases and 7 bases, with 15 bases remaining between them. Germline CDR1 and CDR2: SGHRS and YFSETQ.

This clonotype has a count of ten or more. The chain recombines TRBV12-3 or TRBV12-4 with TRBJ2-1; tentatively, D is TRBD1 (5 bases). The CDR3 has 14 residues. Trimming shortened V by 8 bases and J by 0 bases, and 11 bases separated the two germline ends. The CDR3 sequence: CASSDSYSYNEQFF. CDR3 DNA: TGTGCCAGCTCCGACAGTTACTCCTACAATGAGCAGTTCTTC.

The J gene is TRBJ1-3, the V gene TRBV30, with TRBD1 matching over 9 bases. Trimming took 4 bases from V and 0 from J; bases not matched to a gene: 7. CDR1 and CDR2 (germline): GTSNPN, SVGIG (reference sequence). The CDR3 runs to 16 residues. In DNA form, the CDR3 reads TGTGCCTGGAACGGACAGGGGCGGTACTCTGGAAACACCATATATTTT. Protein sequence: CAWNGQGRYSGNTIYF.

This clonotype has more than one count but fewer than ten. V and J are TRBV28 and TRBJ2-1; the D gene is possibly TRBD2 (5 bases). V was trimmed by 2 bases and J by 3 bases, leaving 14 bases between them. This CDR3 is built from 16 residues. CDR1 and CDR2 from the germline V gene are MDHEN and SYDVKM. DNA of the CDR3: TGTGCCAGCAGTTTACTGTCCCGGGGAATCTACAATGAGCAGTTCTTC. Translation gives CASSLLSRGIYNEQFF.

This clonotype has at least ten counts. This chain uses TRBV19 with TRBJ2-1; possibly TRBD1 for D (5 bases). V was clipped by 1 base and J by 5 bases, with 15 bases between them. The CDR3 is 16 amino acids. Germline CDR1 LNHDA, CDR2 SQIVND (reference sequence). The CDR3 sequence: CASSIGGQGWNNEQFF. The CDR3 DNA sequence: TGTGCCAGTAGTATAGGGGGTCAGGGTTGGAACAATGAGCAGTTCTTC.

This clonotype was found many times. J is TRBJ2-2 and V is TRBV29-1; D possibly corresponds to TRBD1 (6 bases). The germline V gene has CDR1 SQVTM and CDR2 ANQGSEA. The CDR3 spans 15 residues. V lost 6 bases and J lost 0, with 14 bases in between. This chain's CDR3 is CSVATGLTNTGELFF. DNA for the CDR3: TGCAGCGTAGCGACAGGTTTAACGAACACCGGGGAGCTGTTTTTT.